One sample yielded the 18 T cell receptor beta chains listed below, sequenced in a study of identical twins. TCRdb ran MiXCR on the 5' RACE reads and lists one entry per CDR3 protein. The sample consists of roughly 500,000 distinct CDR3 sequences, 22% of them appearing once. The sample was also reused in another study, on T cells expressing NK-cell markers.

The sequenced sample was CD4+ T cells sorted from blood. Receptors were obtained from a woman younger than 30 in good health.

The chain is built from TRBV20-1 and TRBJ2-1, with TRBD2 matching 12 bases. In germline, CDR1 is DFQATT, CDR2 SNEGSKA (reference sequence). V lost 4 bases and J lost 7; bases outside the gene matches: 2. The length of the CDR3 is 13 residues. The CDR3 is CSATSGRANEQFF. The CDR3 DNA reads TGCAGTGCTACTAGCGGGAGGGCGAATGAGCAGTTCTTC.

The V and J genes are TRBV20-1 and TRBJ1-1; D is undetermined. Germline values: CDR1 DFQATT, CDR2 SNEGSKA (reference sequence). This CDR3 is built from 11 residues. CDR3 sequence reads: CSLVFSTEAFF. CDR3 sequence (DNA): TGCAGCCTCGTCTTTTCCACTGAAGCTTTCTTT.

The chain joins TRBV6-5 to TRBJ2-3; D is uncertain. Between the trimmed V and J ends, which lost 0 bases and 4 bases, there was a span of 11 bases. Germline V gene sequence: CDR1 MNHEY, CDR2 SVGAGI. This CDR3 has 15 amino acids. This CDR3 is CASSYSYGPSDTQYF. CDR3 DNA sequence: TGTGCCAGCAGTTACTCGTATGGACCGTCAGATACGCAGTATTTT.

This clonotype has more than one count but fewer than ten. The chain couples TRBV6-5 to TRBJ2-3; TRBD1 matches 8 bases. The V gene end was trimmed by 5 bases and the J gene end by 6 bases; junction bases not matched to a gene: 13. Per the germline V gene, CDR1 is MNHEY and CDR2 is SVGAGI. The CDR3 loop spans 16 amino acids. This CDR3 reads CASSLQGQGAVDTQYF. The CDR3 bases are TGTGCCAGCAGTCTACAAGGACAGGGCGCCGTGGATACGCAGTATTTT.

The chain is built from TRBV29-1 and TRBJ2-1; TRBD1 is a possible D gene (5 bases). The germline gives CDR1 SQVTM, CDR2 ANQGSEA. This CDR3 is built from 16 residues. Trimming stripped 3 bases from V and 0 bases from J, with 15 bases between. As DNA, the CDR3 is TGCAGCGTTGAGTTCGACAGTTCAAGCTCCTACAATGAGCAGTTCTTC. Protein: CSVEFDSSSSYNEQFF.

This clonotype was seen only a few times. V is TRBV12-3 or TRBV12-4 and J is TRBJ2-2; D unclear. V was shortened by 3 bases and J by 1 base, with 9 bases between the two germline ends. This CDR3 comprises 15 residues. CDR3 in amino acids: CASSFGFVNTGELFF. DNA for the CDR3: TGTGCCAGCAGTTTTGGATTCGTGAACACCGGGGAGCTGTTTTTT.

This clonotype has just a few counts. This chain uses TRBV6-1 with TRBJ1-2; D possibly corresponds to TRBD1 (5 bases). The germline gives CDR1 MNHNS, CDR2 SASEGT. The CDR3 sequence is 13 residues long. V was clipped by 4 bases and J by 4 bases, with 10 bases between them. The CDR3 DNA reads TGTGCCAGCAGTGTCGGGGCAGTCTATGGCTACACCTTC. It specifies CASSVGAVYGYTF.

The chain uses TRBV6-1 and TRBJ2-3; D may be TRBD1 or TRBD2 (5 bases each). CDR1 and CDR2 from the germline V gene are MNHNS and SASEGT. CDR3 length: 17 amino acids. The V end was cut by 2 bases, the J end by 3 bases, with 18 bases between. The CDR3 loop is CASSERLQRGGTDTQYF. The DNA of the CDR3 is TGTGCCAGCAGTGAACGCCTACAGAGGGGTGGGACAGATACGCAGTATTTT.

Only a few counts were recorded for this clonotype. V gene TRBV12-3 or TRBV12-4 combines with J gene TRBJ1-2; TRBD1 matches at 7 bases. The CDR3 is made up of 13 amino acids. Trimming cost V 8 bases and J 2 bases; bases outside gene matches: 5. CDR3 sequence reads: CASQQGRNYGYTF. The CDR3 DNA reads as TGTGCCAGCCAACAGGGGAGAAACTATGGCTACACCTTC.

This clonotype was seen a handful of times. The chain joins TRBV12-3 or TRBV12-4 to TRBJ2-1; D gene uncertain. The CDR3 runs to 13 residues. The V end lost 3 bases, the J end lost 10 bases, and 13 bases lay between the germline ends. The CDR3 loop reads CASSFYQKNEQFF. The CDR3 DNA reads TGTGCCAGCAGTTTTTATCAGAAGAACGAGCAGTTCTTC.

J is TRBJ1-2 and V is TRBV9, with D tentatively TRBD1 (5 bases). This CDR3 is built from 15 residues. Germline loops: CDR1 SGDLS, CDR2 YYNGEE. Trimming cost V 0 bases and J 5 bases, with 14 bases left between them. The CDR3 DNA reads TGTGCCAGCAGCGTAGACGGGGGGACCGGGTATGGCTACACCTTC. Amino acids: CASSVDGGTGYGYTF.

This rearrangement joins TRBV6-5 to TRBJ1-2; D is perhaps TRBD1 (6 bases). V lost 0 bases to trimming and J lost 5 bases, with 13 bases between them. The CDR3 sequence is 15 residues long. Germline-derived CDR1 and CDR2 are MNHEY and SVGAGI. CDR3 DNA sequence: TGTGCCAGCAGTTACTCGACAGGTCATAGTTATGGCTACACCTTC. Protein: CASSYSTGHSYGYTF.

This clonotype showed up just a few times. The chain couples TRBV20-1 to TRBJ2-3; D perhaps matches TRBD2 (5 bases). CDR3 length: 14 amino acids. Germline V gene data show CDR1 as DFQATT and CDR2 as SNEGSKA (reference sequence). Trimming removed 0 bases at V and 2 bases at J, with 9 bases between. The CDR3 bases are TGCAGTGCTAGAGATCGAGGGAACACAGATACGCAGTATTTT. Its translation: CSARDRGNTDTQYF.

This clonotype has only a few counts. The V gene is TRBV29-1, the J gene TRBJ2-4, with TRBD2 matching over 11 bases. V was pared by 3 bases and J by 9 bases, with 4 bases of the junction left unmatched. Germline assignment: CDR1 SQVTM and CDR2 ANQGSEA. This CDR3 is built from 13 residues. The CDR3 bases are TGCAGCGTTGAGCCTAGCGGGAGGAGCATTCAGTACTTC. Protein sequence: CSVEPSGRSIQYF.

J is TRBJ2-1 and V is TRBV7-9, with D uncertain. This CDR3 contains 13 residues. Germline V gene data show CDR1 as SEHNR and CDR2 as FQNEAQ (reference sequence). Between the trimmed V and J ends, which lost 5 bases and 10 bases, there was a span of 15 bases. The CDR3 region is CASSPPVVGEQFF. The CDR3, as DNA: TGTGCCAGCAGCCCCCCGGTTGTCGGGGAGCAGTTCTTC.

In nucleotides, the CDR3 is TGCAGCTTGAGGGGCGTTGGAAACACCATATATTTT. Its translation is CSLRGVGNTIYF. J is TRBJ1-3 and V is TRBV29-1, with D perhaps matching TRBD1 (5 bases). The CDR3 loop spans 12 amino acids. Germline values: CDR1 SQVTM, CDR2 ANQGSEA. V dropped 8 bases and J dropped 3 bases, with 11 bases sitting between them.

In nucleotides, the CDR3 is TGTGCCATCAGTGAGTCGGACACACGAGGGGAGACCCAGTACTTC. Translated: CAISESDTRGETQYF. This chain connects TRBV10-3 to TRBJ2-5; possibly TRBD1 or TRBD2 for D (5 bases each). CDR1 is ENHRY, CDR2 SYGVKD, per germline. Trimming took 0 bases from V and 5 from J, leaving 13 bases between them. The CDR3 runs 15 residues.

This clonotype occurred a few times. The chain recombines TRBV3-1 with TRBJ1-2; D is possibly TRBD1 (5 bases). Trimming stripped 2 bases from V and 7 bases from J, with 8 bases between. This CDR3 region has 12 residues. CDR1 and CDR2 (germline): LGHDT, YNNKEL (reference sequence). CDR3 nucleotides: TGTGCCAGCAGCCAACAGGGCGCTGGCTACACCTTC. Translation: CASSQQGAGYTF.